The 27 T cell receptor beta chains in this list originate from one sample, sequenced in a study of T cells in Graves' hyperthyroidism and ophthalmopathy. TCR beta CDR3 region amplification was performed from RNA transcripts. The primer set for the first-round RT-PCR of the TCR CDR3 was HTBI. TCRdb called the multiplex PCR reads again in MiXCR, with one record for every CDR3 protein. The sample includes 400,000 or so distinct CDR3 sequences, over 12% seen only once; the top ten take approximately 19%. The sequenced sample was blood. The source is a woman in her sixties or seventies with Graves' ophthalmopathy.

This clonotype appeared a few times. Given a much more abundant clone one base away, this may be a read error. This chain connects TRBV12-3 or TRBV12-4 to TRBJ1-2; unclear D gene. Trimming cost V 8 bases and J 9 bases, with 16 bases left between them. The CDR3 spans 12 residues. The CDR3 nucleotides are TGTGCCAGCGCCGACGCGGGGTATAGCTACACCTTC. Protein sequence: CASADAGYSYTF.

This clonotype has ten or more counts. The CDR3 sequence: CASSPRGQDLQETQYF. DNA for the CDR3: TGTGCCAGCAGCCCCCGGGGACAGGACCTCCAAGAGACCCAGTACTTC. This sequence joins TRBV13 and TRBJ2-5, with 8 positions matching TRBD1. CDR3 size: 16 residues. In germline, CDR1 is PRHDT, CDR2 FYEKMQ (reference sequence). The J segment lost 1 base and the V segment lost 5 bases, leaving 9 bases of the junction unmatched.

This clonotype has just a few counts. The rearrangement joins TRBV28 to TRBJ2-7; no reliable D call. Germline CDR1 MDHEN, CDR2 SYDVKM. V dropped 3 bases and J dropped 5 bases, with 11 bases sitting between them. The CDR3 covers 13 residues. The CDR3 DNA follows: TGTGCCAGCAGTTTCGGCAGCCCCCACGAGCAGTACTTC. Its protein is CASSFGSPHEQYF.

This clonotype was seen at least ten times. The chain couples TRBV7-8 to TRBJ2-3, with D hard to call. CDR3 length: 13 amino acids. From germline, CDR1 is SGHVS and CDR2 FQNEAQ. Trimming stripped 1 base from V and 4 bases from J, with 6 bases between. CDR3 in DNA: TGTGCCAGCAGCTTAGTGGGCCCAGATACGCAGTATTTT. Protein: CASSLVGPDTQYF.

This clonotype was recorded a few times. The chain combines TRBV9 with TRBJ2-7; 7 bases are a match to TRBD2. CDR1 is SGDLS, CDR2 YYNGEE, per germline. V lost 0 bases and J lost 5; bases outside the gene matches: 5. The CDR3 has 14 residues. DNA of the CDR3: TGTGCCAGCAGCGTAGAAGGGAGGGCCCACGAGCAGTACTTC. Translation: CASSVEGRAHEQYF.

Only a few counts were recorded for this clonotype. The rearrangement joins TRBV6-6 to TRBJ1-2; possible D gene TRBD1, 6 bases. The CDR3 length is 15 residues. From germline, CDR1 is MNHNY and CDR2 SVGAGI (reference sequence). V was trimmed by 2 bases and J by 6 bases, leaving 16 bases between them. CDR3 in DNA: TGTGCCAGCAGTTACGGGGGGCAGGGTGGGAATGGCTACACCTTC. Translated: CASSYGGQGGNGYTF.

This clonotype has at least ten counts. This chain uses TRBV6-1 with TRBJ2-7; tentative D call: TRBD1 (6 bases). V dropped 7 bases and J dropped 7 bases, with 17 bases sitting between them. CDR1 and CDR2 (germline): MNHNS, SASEGT. CDR3 length: 13 residues. The CDR3 bases are TGTGCCAGCACTCGGGACAAGATGGGGGAGCAGTACTTC. As protein: CASTRDKMGEQYF.

The chain combines TRBV5-1 with TRBJ2-5; TRBD2 is a possible D gene (6 bases). The CDR3 sequence is 14 residues long. In germline, CDR1 is SGHRS, CDR2 YFSETQ. V was shortened by 2 bases and J by 3 bases, with 11 bases between the two germline ends. In DNA form, the CDR3 reads TGCGCCAGCAGCTTCGGAGGGCCGAAAGAGACCCAGTACTTC. Translation: CASSFGGPKETQYF.

This clonotype appeared a few times. The chain couples TRBV29-1 to TRBJ2-3, with a possible D match to TRBD1 (6 bases). The CDR3 extends over 12 amino acids. Germline V gene sequence: CDR1 SQVTM, CDR2 ANQGSEA. V gave up 6 bases and J gave up 1 base, with 8 bases separating them. CDR3 sequence: CSVRQGTDTQYF. The CDR3 DNA is TGCAGCGTGCGACAGGGCACAGATACGCAGTATTTT.

The CDR3 protein is CSASVSATIRQETQYF. CDR3 coding DNA: TGCAGTGCTAGCGTATCCGCGACAATACGCCAAGAGACCCAGTACTTC. This chain uses TRBV20-1 with TRBJ2-5; unclear D gene. Germline V gives CDR1 DFQATT, CDR2 SNEGSKA (reference sequence). Trimming pared 3 bases from V and 1 base from J, leaving 18 bases between. This CDR3 contains 16 residues.

This clonotype has only a few counts. This rearrangement joins TRBV20-1 to TRBJ2-7; D gene ambiguous. The germline V gene encodes CDR1 DFQATT and CDR2 SNEGSKA (reference sequence). Deletions cut 3 bases from V and 3 bases from J, with 12 bases between. The CDR3 runs 13 residues. CDR3 sequence reads: CSASEATIYEQYF. For the CDR3, the DNA is TGCAGTGCTAGTGAGGCTACCATCTACGAGCAGTACTTC.

The CDR3 region has the DNA TGTGCCATCAGCTTGGACAGGGGGCGGGACGAGCAGTACTTC. It specifies CAISLDRGRDEQYF. V usage is TRBV10-3 and J usage is TRBJ2-7; TRBD1 matches at 11 bases. After removal of 6 bases from V and 5 bases from J, the junction contained 6 bases not matched to a gene. This CDR3 has 14 residues. The germline V gene encodes CDR1 ENHRY and CDR2 SYGVKD.

The table lists this clonotype with a few counts. The gene calls are TRBV4-1 and TRBJ2-5, with TRBD1 matching 8 bases. This CDR3 comprises 15 residues. The ends lost 3 bases at V and 3 bases at J; junction bases unmatched: 6. Germline assignment: CDR1 MGHRA and CDR2 YSYEKL. The CDR3 DNA is TGCGCCAGCAGCCAGACCAGGGGGCGGGAAGAGACCCAGTACTTC. Amino acid sequence: CASSQTRGREETQYF.

CDR3 sequence reads: CASGRVAGSYTGELFF. The DNA of the CDR3 is TGTGCCAGTGGCCGTGTGGCCGGATCATACACCGGGGAGCTGTTTTTT. The chain joins TRBV6-2 or TRBV6-3 to TRBJ2-2, with D uncertain. Germline values: CDR1 MNHEY, CDR2 SVGEGT. The CDR3 contains 16 residues. The germline V and J ends were trimmed by 9 bases and 3 bases, with 20 bases remaining between them.

This clonotype has at least ten counts. V is TRBV6-1 and J is TRBJ2-5; no clear D gene. Germline-derived CDR1 and CDR2 are MNHNS and SASEGT. The CDR3 extends over 13 amino acids. Deletions cut 6 bases from V and 2 bases from J, with 10 bases between. DNA for the CDR3: TGTGCCAGCAGCTGGGCAGATCAAGAGACCCAGTACTTC. The encoded protein is CASSWADQETQYF.

The table lists this clonotype with a few counts. V usage is TRBV18 and J usage is TRBJ2-2; a possible D gene is TRBD2 (5 bases). The V end was cut by 3 bases, the J end by 6 bases, with 11 bases between. There are 14 residues in the CDR3. Germline lookup yields CDR1 KGHSH and CDR2 LQKENI. CDR3 in amino acids: CASSPTPGSGELFF. CDR3 coding DNA: TGTGCCAGCTCACCCACTCCGGGGTCCGGGGAGCTGTTTTTT.

With respect to this clonotype: An end of the junction does not agree with germline; a read error may underlie this. The genes are TRBV6-2 or TRBV6-3 and TRBJ2-1; D may match TRBD1 or TRBD2 (6 bases each). Germline-derived CDR1 and CDR2 are MNHEY and SVGEGT. This CDR3 contains 17 residues. This CDR3 reads CAGSYSWGAGGYNEQFF. DNA of the CDR3: TGTGCCGGCAGTTACTCGTGGGGGGCGGGCGGATACAATGAGCAGTTCTTC.

The genes are TRBV19 and TRBJ1-5; D unclear. With 5 bases removed from V and 6 bases from J, the gap between germline ends came to 14 bases. CDR1 is LNHDA and CDR2 is SQIVND in the germline V gene (reference sequence). This CDR3 has 14 amino acids. CDR3 loop: CASSPDLRFQPQHF. CDR3 nucleotides: TGTGCCAGTAGTCCAGACTTGAGGTTTCAGCCCCAGCATTTT.

This clonotype was recorded many times. The V call is TRBV20-1, the J call TRBJ1-1, with no clear D. V was pared by 3 bases and J by 5 bases, with 7 bases between. CDR3 length equals 11 residues. The germline gives CDR1 DFQATT, CDR2 SNEGSKA (reference sequence). The CDR3 region has the DNA TGCAGTGCTAGGAGGGATACTGAAGCTTTCTTT. It codes for CSARRDTEAFF.

This chain uses TRBV30 with TRBJ2-7, with D perhaps given as TRBD1 or TRBD2 (5 bases each). CDR3 size: 12 residues. Trimming took off 5 bases at V and 4 bases at J, with 12 bases between the two ends. CDR1 and CDR2 from the germline V gene are GTSNPN and SVGIG (reference sequence). The CDR3 DNA follows: TGTGCCTGGGCCCCGGGGCAGTACGAGCAGTACTTC. Translation: CAWAPGQYEQYF.

The CDR3 nucleotides read TGTGCCAGCAGCCAAGATCGGCCCCCGTCCCCCACAGATACGCAGTATTTT. Translation gives CASSQDRPPSPTDTQYF. The chain joins TRBV18 to TRBJ2-3, with D hard to call. V shed 8 bases and J shed 2 bases, with 23 bases lying between them. Germline CDR1 is KGHSH and CDR2 is LQKENI. CDR3 length: 17 residues.

The table lists this clonotype with a few counts. V is TRBV28 and J is TRBJ1-5, with TRBD1 matching over 10 bases. V was clipped by 0 bases and J by 1 base; unmatched bases: 12. The CDR3 covers 20 residues. Germline V gene sequence: CDR1 MDHEN, CDR2 SYDVKM. The CDR3 loop reads CASSLWGGTGDMRSNQPQHF. In nucleotides, the CDR3 is TGTGCCAGCAGTTTATGGGGCGGGACAGGGGACATGAGGAGCAATCAGCCCCAGCATTTT.

This clonotype was counted many times. This sequence joins TRBV5-1 and TRBJ2-1; 9 positions agree with TRBD2. This CDR3 has 12 amino acids. V was pared by 5 bases and J by 9 bases, with 3 bases of the junction left unmatched. Per germline, CDR1 SGHRS and CDR2 YFSETQ. Written as DNA, the CDR3 is TGCGCCAGCAGTATAGCGGGAGCTGAGCAGTTCTTC. It yields the protein CASSIAGAEQFF.

This clonotype was detected many times. V is TRBV20-1 and J is TRBJ2-3; 9 positions agree with TRBD2. J gave up 5 bases and V 4 bases, and 10 bases lay outside the gene matches. CDR1 is DFQATT and CDR2 is SNEGSKA in the germline V gene (reference sequence). The CDR3 is made up of 15 amino acids. CDR3 coding DNA: TGCAGTGCTAAAGCGGGAGGTTACACGATAGATACGCAGTATTTT. Translated, it gives CSAKAGGYTIDTQYF.

This clonotype was observed a few times. This sequence joins TRBV20-1 and TRBJ2-1; 12 bases are a match to TRBD2. The trim removed 3 bases at V and 2 bases at J, leaving 5 bases unmatched. This CDR3 is 16 amino acids long. Germline CDR1 is DFQATT and CDR2 is SNEGSKA (reference sequence). The CDR3, as DNA: TGCAGTGCTAGGGCTAGCGGGAGGGAAACCTACAATGAGCAGTTCTTC. Translating it yields CSARASGRETYNEQFF.

This clonotype has at least ten counts. The CDR3: CASSPGARGGQYF. The DNA for the CDR3 is TGTGCCAGCTCACCCGGAGCCCGGGGTGGGCAGTACTTC. V and J are TRBV18 and TRBJ2-7; D is perhaps TRBD2 (5 bases). This CDR3 is built from 13 residues. V was shortened by 3 bases and J by 9 bases, with 15 bases between the two germline ends. The V gene's germline CDR1 is KGHSH and CDR2 LQKENI.

The table lists this clonotype with many counts. This chain joins TRBV5-6 and TRBJ2-4, with D possibly being TRBD2 (5 bases). The germline CDR1 and CDR2 sequences are SGHDT and YYEEEE. Trimming took 0 bases from V and 6 from J, leaving 19 bases between them. The CDR3 contains 17 residues. The chain's CDR3 is CASSLATGIGVVNIQYF. The CDR3 DNA sequence: TGTGCCAGCAGCTTGGCGACGGGGATAGGTGTAGTAAACATTCAGTACTTC.